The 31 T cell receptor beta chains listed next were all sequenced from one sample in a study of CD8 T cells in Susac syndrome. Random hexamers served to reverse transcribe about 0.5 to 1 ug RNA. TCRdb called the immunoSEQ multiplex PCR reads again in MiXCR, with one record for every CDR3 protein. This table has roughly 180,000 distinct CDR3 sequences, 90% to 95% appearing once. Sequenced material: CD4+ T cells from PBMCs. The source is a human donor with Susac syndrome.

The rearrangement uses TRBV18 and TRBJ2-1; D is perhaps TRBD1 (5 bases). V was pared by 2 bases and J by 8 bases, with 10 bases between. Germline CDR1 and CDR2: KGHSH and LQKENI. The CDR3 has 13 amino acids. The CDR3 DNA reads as TGTGCCAGCTCACCAGGGCAGGGCGATGAGCAGTTCTTC. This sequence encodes CASSPGQGDEQFF.

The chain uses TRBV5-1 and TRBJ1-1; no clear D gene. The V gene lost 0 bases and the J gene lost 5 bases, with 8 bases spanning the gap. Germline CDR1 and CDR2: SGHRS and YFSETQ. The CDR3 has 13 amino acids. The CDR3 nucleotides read TGCGCCAGCAGCTTGGGCGAGGAGACTGAAGCTTTCTTT. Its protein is CASSLGEETEAFF.

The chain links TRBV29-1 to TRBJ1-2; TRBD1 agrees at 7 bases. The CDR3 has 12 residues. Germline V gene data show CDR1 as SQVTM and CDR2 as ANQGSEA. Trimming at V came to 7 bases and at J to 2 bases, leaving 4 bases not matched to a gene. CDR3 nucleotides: TGCAGCGGCCTGGGACAGAACTATGGCTACACCTTC. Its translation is CSGLGQNYGYTF.

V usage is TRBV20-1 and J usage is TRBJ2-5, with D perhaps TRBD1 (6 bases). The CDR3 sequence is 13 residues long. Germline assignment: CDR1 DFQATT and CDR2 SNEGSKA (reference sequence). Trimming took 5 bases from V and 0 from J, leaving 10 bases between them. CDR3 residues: CSAGRDNQETQYF. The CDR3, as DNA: TGCAGTGCTGGCCGGGACAACCAAGAGACCCAGTACTTC.

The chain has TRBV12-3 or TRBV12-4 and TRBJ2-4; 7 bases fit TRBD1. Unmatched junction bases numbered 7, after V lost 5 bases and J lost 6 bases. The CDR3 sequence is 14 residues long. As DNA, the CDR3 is TGTGCCAGCAGTCAAGACAGGGACATAAACATTCAGTACTTC. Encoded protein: CASSQDRDINIQYF.

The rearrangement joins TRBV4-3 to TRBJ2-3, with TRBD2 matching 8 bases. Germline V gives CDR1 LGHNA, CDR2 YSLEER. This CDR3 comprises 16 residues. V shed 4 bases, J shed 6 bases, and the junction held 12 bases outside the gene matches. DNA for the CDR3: TGCGCCAGCAGCCGCCTAAGGGAAGCGGGAGTGGATACGCAGTATTTT. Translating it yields CASSRLREAGVDTQYF.

CDR3 sequence reads: CASSFRGVGTDTQYF. CDR3 DNA sequence: TGTGCCAGCAGTTTTCGGGGAGTGGGCACAGATACGCAGTATTTT. The rearrangement uses TRBV12-3 or TRBV12-4 and TRBJ2-3; D might be TRBD2 (5 bases). CDR3 length: 15 residues. V lost 3 bases and J 1 base, leaving 11 bases between the germline ends.

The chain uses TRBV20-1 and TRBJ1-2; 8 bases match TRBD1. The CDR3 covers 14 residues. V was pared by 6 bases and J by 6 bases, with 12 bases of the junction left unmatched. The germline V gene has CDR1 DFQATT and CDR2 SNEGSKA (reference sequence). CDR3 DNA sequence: TGCAGTGCCGTCACAGGGGGGGACTTGGATGGCTACACCTTC. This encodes CSAVTGGDLDGYTF.

The CDR3 reads CAWTWGAGDTDTQYF. The CDR3 DNA is TGTGCCTGGACTTGGGGGGCGGGGGACACAGATACGCAGTATTTT. This rearrangement joins TRBV30 to TRBJ2-3, with D perhaps matching TRBD2 (7 bases). CDR1 and CDR2 from the germline V gene are GTSNPN and SVGIG (reference sequence). The germline V and J ends were trimmed by 4 bases and 2 bases, with 16 bases remaining between them. The length of the CDR3 is 15 residues.

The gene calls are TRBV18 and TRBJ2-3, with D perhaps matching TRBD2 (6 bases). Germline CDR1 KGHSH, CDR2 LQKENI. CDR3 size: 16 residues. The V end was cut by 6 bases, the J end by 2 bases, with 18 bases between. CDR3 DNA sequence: TGTGCCAGCTCGGTCGTAATAGCGGAATACACAGATACGCAGTATTTT. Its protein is CASSVVIAEYTDTQYF.

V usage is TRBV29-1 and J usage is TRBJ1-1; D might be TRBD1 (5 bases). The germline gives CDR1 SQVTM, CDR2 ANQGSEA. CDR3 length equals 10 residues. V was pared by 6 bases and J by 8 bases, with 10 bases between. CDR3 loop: CSVPGGEAFF. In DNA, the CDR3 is TGCAGCGTGCCCGGGGGGGAAGCTTTCTTT.

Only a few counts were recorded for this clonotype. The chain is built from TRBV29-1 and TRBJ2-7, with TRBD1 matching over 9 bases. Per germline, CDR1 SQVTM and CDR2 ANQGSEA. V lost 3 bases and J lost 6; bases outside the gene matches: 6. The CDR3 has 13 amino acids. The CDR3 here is CSVERDRDSEQYF. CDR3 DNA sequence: TGCAGCGTTGAGAGGGACAGGGATTCCGAGCAGTACTTC.

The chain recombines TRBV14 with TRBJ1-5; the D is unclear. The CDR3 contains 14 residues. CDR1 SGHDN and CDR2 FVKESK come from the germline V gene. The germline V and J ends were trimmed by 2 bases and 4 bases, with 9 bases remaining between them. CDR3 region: CASSQRGENQPQHF. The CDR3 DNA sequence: TGTGCCAGCAGCCAACGGGGAGAAAATCAGCCCCAGCATTTT.

In DNA, the CDR3 is TGTGCCAGCAGTTCCAGCAACCCGAACACCGGGGAGCTGTTTTTT. Its protein product is CASSSSNPNTGELFF. The chain uses TRBV2 and TRBJ2-2; D is undetermined. CDR3 length equals 15 residues. Germline V gene data show CDR1 as SNHLY and CDR2 as FYNNEI. V lost 5 bases, J lost 0 bases, and 10 bases lay in between.

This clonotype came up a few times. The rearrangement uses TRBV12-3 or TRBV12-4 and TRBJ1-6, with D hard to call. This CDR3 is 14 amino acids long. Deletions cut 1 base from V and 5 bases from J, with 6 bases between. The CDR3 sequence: CASSLGRNNSPLHF. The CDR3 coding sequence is TGTGCCAGCAGTTTAGGGCGGAATAATTCACCCCTCCACTTT.

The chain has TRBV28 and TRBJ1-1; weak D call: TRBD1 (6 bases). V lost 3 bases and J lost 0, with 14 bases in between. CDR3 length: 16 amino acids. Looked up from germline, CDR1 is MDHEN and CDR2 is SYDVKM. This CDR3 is CASSFTPGTLNTEAFF. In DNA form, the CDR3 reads TGTGCCAGCAGTTTCACCCCCGGGACATTGAACACTGAAGCTTTCTTT. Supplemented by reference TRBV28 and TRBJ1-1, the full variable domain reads DVKVTQSSRYLVKRTGEKVFLECVQDMDHENMFWYRQDPGLGLRLIYFSYDVKMKEKGDIPEGYSVSREKKERFSLILESASTNQTSMYLCASSFTPGTLNTEAFFGQGTRLTVV.

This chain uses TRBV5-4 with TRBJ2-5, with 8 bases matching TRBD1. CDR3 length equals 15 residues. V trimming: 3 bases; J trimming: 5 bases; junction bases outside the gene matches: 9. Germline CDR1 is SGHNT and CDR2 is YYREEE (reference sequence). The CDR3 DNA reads TGTGCCAGCAGCTCAAATACAGGGGGAATGGAGACCCAGTACTTC. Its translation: CASSSNTGGMETQYF.

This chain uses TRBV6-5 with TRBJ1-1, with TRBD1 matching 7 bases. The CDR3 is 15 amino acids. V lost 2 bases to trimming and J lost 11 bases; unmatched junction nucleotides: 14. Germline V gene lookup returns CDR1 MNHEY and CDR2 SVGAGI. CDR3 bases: TGTGCCAGCAGTTACACCCCCGCGTTGACAGGGCGGGCTTTCTTT. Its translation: CASSYTPALTGRAFF.

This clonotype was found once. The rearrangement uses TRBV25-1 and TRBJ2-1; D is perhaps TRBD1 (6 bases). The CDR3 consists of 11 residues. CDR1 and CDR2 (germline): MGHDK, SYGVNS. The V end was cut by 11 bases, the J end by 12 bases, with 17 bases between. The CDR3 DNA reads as TGTGCCGCCCGAGAAGGGGGTGTGCAGTTCTTC. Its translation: CAAREGGVQFF.

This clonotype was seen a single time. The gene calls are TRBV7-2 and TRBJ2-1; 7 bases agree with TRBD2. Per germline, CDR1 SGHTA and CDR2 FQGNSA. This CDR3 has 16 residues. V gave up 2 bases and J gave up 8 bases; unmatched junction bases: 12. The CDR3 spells CASSLNVAGEGHEQFF. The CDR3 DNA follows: TGTGCCAGCAGCTTAAATGTGGCGGGAGAGGGACATGAGCAGTTCTTC.

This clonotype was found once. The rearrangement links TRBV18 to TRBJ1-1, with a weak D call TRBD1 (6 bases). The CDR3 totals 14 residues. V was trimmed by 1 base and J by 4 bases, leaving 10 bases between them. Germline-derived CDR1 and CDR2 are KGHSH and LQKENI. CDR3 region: CASSPQGQPTEAFF. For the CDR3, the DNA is TGTGCCAGCTCACCACAGGGACAACCCACTGAAGCTTTCTTT.

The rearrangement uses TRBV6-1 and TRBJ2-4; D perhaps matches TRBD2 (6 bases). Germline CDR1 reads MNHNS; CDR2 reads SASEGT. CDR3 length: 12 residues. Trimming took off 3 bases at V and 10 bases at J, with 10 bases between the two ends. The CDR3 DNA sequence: TGTGCCAGCAGTGAGGAGGGAAGTATTCAGTACTTC. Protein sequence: CASSEEGSIQYF.

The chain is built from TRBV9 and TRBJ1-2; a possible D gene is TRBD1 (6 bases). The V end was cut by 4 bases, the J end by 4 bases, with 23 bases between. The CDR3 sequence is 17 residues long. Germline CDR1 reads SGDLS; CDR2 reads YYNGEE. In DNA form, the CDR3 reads TGTGCCAGCAGCACCCGGGACATCCTAAACGGTGGCTATGGCTACACCTTC. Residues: CASSTRDILNGGYGYTF. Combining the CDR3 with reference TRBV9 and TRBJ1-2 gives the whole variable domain DSGVTQTPKHLITATGQRVTLRCSPRSGDLSVYWYQQSLDQGLQFLIQYYNGEERAKGNILERFSAQQFPDLHSELNLSSLELGDSALYFCASSTRDILNGGYGYTFGSGTRLTVV.

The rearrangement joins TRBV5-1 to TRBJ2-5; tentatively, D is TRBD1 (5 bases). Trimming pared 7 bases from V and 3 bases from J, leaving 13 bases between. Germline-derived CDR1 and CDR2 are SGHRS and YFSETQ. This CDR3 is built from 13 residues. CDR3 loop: CASAWGGKETQYF. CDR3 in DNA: TGCGCCAGCGCCTGGGGCGGAAAAGAGACCCAGTACTTC.

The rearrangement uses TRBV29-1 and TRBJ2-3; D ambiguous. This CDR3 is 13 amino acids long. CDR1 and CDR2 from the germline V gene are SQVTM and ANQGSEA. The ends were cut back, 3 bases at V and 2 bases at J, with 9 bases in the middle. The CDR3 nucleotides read TGCAGCGTTGAGTCCCCGAACACAGATACGCAGTATTTT. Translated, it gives CSVESPNTDTQYF.

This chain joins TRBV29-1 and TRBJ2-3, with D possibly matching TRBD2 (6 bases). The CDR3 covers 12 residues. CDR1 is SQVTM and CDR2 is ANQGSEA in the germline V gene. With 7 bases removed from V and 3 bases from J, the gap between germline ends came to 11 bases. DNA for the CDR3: TGCAGCGGTGGGACTTTTACAGATACGCAGTATTTT. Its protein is CSGGTFTDTQYF.

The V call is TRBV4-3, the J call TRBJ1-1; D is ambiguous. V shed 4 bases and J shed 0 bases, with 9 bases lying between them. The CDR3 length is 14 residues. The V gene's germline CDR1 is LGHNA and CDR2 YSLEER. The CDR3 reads CASSRTTMNTEAFF. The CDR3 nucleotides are TGCGCCAGCAGCCGGACGACAATGAACACTGAAGCTTTCTTT.

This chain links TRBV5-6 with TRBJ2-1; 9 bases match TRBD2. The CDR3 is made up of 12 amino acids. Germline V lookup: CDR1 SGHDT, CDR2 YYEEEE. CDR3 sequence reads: CVTGASGDEQFF. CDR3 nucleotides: TGTGTCACGGGGGCTAGCGGGGATGAGCAGTTCTTC.

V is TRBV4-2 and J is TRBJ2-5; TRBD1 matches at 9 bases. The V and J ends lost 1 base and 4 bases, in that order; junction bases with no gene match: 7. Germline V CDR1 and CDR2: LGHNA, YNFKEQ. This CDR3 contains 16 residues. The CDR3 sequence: CASSQVGTGSVETQYF. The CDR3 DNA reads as TGTGCCAGCAGCCAAGTAGGGACAGGGAGTGTAGAGACCCAGTACTTC.

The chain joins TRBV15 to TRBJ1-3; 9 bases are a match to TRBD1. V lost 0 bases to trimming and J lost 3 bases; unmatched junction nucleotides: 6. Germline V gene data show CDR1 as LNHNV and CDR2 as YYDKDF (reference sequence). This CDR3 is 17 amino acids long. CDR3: CATSRDPTGGYGNTIYF. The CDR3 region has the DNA TGTGCCACCAGCAGAGATCCAACAGGGGGCTATGGAAACACCATATATTTT. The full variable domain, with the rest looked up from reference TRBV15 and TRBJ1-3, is DAMVIQNPRYQVTQFGKPVTLSCSQTLNHNVMYWYQQKSSQAPKLLFHYYDKDFNNEADTPDNFQSRRPNTSFCFLDIRSPGLGDTAMYLCATSRDPTGGYGNTIYFGEGSWLTVV.

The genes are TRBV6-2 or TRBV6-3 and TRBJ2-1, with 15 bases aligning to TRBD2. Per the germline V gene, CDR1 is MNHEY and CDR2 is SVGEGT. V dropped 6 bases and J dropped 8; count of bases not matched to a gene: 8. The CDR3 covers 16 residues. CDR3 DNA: TGTGCCAGCAGCCGTGGACTAGCGGGGGGGCCGGATGAGCAGTTCTTC. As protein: CASSRGLAGGPDEQFF.